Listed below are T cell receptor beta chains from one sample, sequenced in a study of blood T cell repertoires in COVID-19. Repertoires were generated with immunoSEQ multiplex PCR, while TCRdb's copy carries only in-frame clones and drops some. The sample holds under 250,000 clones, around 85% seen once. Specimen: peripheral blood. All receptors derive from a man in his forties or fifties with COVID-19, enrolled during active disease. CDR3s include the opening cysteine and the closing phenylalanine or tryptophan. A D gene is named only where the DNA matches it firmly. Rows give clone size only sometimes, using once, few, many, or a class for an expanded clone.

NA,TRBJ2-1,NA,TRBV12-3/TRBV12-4,CASSRQFNEQFF,TGTGCCAGCAGCAGACAGTTTAATGAGCAGTTCTTC
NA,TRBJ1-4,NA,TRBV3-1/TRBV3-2,CASSQAGTATNEKLFF,TGTGCCAGCAGCCAAGCAGGGACTGCAACTAATGAAAAACTGTTTTTT
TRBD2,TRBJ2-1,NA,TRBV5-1,CASSRTSGASKPNEQFF,TGCGCCAGCAGCAGGACTAGCGGGGCATCAAAACCCAATGAGCAGTTCTTC
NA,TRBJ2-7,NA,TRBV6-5,CASRDSGTNSYEQYF,TGTGCCAGCAGAGATTCCGGGACAAACTCCTACGAGCAGTACTTC
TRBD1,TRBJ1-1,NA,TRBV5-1,CASRGQGNTEAFF,TGCGCCAGCAGGGGACAGGGGAACACTGAAGCTTTCTTT
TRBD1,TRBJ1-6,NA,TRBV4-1,CASSQGQGARNSPLHF,TGCGCCAGCAGCCAAGGGCAGGGGGCTCGGAATTCACCCCTCCACTTT
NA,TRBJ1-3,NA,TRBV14,CASSRLHNSGNTIYF,TGTGCCAGCAGCCGATTACACAACTCTGGAAACACCATATATTTT
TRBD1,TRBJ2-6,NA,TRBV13,CASSVTGTGLSGANVLTF,TGTGCCAGCAGCGTTACCGGGACAGGCCTCTCTGGGGCCAACGTCCTGACTTTC
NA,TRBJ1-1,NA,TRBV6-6,CASSYGQMNTEAFF,TGTGCCAGCAGTTACGGACAGATGAACACTGAAGCTTTCTTT
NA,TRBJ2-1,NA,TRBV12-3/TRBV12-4,CASSLMGEDEQFF,TGTGCCAGCAGTTTAATGGGGGAGGATGAGCAGTTCTTC
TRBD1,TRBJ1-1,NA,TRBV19,CASSPRDRGFWTEAFF,TGTGCCAGTAGTCCGCGGGACAGGGGGTTTTGGACTGAAGCTTTCTTT
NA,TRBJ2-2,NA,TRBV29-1,CSVKTSQRAGELFF,TGCAGCGTGAAGACTTCACAGAGGGCCGGGGAGCTGTTTTTT
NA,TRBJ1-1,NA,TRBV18,CASSARVGNTEAFF,TGTGCCAGCTCGGCCAGGGTGGGGAACACTGAAGCTTTCTTT
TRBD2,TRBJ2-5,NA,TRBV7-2,CASSLLLAGGWMETQYF,TGTGCCAGCAGCTTATTACTAGCGGGGGGATGGATGGAGACCCAGTACTTC
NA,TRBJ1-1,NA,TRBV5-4,CASSPSPGQGGTEAFF,TGTGCCAGCAGCCCCTCCCCCGGGCAGGGAGGCACTGAAGCTTTCTTT
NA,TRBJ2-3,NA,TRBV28,CASSSPAGERTDTQYF,TGTGCCAGCAGCTCCCCAGCAGGGGAAAGGACAGATACGCAGTATTTT
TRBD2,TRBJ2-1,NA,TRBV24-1,CATSDMTSGGYNEQFF,TGTGCCACCAGTGACATGACTAGCGGGGGATACAATGAGCAGTTCTTC
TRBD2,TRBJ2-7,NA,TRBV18,CASSAPLTSGGYEQYF,TGTGCCAGCTCGGCCCCCCTGACTAGCGGGGGCTACGAGCAGTACTTC
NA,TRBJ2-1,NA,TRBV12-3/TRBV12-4,CASRAYRAAEQFF,TGTGCCAGCAGAGCCTACAGGGCAGCTGAGCAGTTCTTC
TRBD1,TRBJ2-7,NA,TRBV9,CASSVQAGGGYEQYF,TGTGCCAGCAGCGTACAGGCAGGGGGCGGCTACGAGCAGTACTTC
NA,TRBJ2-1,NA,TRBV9,CASSVKPRSGEQFF,TGTGCCAGCAGCGTAAAGCCCCGATCAGGTGAGCAGTTCTTC
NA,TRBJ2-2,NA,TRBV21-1,CASSAQTSGGADNTGELFF,TGTGCCAGCAGCGCCCAGACTAGCGGGGGGGCCGATAACACCGGGGAGCTGTTTTTT
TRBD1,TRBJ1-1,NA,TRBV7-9,CASSLGDRLDTEAFF,TGTGCCAGCAGCTTGGGGGACAGGTTGGACACTGAAGCTTTCTTT
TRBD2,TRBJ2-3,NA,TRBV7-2,CASSPFRTSGSAGTQYF,TGTGCCAGCAGCCCGTTTAGGACTAGCGGGTCAGCAGGTACGCAGTATTTT
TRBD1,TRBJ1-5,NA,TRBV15,CATTGTGGIQPQHF,TGTGCCACCACCGGGACAGGGGGAATTCAGCCCCAGCATTTT
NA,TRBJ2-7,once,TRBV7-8,CASMRMGENSYEQYF,TGTGCCAGCATGAGGATGGGTGAAAACTCCTACGAGCAGTACTTC
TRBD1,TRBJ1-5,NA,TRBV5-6,CASSARDRGVSQPQHF,TGTGCCAGCAGCGCCAGGGACAGGGGGGTAAGTCAGCCCCAGCATTTT
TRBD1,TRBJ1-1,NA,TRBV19,CASSTQGKRAEAFF,TGTGCCAGTAGTACACAGGGGAAAAGGGCTGAAGCTTTCTTT
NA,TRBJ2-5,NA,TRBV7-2,CASSSGIPTETQYF,TGTGCCAGCAGCTCGGGGATACCTACGGAGACCCAGTACTTC
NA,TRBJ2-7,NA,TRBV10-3,CAISDRTPGNEQYF,TGTGCCATCAGTGACCGGACTCCCGGGAACGAGCAGTACTTC
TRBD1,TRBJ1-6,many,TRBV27,CASSFVTGSNSPLHF,TGTGCCAGCAGTTTTGTGACAGGGTCTAATTCACCCCTCCACTTT
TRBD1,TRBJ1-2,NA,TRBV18,CASSPTGAPEIYGYTF,TGTGCCAGCTCACCTACAGGGGCGCCAGAGATCTATGGCTACACCTTC
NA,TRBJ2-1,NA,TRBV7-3,CASSLRVGTNRSSYNEQFF,TGTGCCAGCAGCTTAAGGGTTGGAACTAACCGGAGCTCCTACAATGAGCAGTTCTTC
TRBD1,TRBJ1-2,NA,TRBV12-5,CASGSEPDRGRGYTF,TGTGCTAGTGGTTCAGAACCCGACAGGGGTCGCGGCTACACCTTC
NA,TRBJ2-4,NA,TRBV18,CASSHQVAKNIQYF,TGTGCCAGCTCACACCAGGTAGCCAAAAACATTCAGTACTTC
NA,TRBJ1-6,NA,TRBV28,CASNLGRGRGGNSPLHF,TGTGCCAGCAACCTCGGTAGGGGAAGAGGTGGGAATTCACCCCTCCACTTT
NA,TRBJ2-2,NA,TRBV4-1,CASSQYSQVSTTGELFF,TGCGCCAGCAGCCAATATTCCCAGGTCAGCACCACCGGGGAGCTGTTTTTT
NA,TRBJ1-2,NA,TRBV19,CASREPNYGYTF,TGTGCCAGCAGGGAACCTAACTATGGCTACACCTTC
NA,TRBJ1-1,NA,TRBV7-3,CASSNRLGRGEAFF,TGTGCCAGCAGTAACAGATTGGGTAGGGGTGAAGCTTTCTTT
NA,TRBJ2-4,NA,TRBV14,CASSSMIAKNIQYF,TGTGCCAGCAGCTCTATGATAGCCAAAAACATTCAGTACTTC
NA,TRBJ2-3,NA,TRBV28,CASNPGGVRGLRSDTQYF,TGTGCCAGCAACCCCGGGGGTGTGAGGGGCCTCCGGTCGGATACGCAGTATTTT
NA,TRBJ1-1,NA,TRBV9,CASSHGQSNTEAFF,TGTGCCAGTAGCCACGGACAGTCTAACACTGAAGCTTTCTTT
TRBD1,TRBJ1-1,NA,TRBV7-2,CASSEQGQSGVTEAFF,TGTGCCAGCAGCGAACAGGGGCAATCCGGTGTCACTGAAGCTTTCTTT
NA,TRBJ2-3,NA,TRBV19,CASNRWGRADTQYF,TGTGCCAGTAATCGGTGGGGGCGGGCAGATACGCAGTATTTT
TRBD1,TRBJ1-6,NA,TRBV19,CASSPQGVNSPLHF,TGTGCCAGTAGTCCTCAGGGGGTTAATTCACCCCTCCACTTT
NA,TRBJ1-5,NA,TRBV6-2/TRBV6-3,CASSPQGLEPQHF,TGTGCCAGCAGCCCACAGGGCCTGGAGCCCCAGCATTTT
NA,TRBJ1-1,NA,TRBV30,CAWSVIGLVNTEAFF,TGTGCCTGGAGTGTTATAGGACTCGTGAACACTGAAGCTTTCTTT
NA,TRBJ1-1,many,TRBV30,CAWSVSRRSTEAFF,TGTGCCTGGAGTGTAAGTAGGAGGAGCACTGAAGCTTTCTTT